This note documents a single T cell receptor beta chain sequence. This CDR3 is built from 15 residues. The germline V gene encodes CDR1 SGHAT and CDR2 FQNNGV. V was shortened by 5 bases and J by 0 bases, with 11 bases between the two germline ends. The sample originates from a study of early stage breast cancer tumors. The table came from immunoSEQ multiplex PCR; TCRdb's copy has only in-frame clones and leaves some out. The top ten hold around 3.6% of the sample, which has about 51,000 clones, roughly 78% seen once. The V and J genes are TRBV11-2 and TRBJ1-3; weak D call: TRBD1 (6 bases). Sequencing was performed on blood. This TCR was recovered from a middle-aged person with breast cancer. For the CDR3, the DNA is TGTGCCAGCAGCCCGACAGGACTCTCTGGAAACACCATATATTTT. It codes for CASSPTGLSGNTIYF.